This entry lists 2 T cell receptor beta chains sequenced from one sample in a study of human T cells and chemical hapten exposure. TCRdb re-called the RACE reads with MiXCR, one entry per CDR3 protein. The data contain over 35,000 distinct CDR3 sequences, about 9.8% of them singletons. As to time point: patch test 2, 6 weeks after DPC sensitization. Treatment described: therapeutic diphenylcyclopropenone sensitization with weekly scalp DPC. The source was whole blood, collected in connection with sensitization to the hapten diphenylcyclopropenone (DPC). The source of these receptors is a woman aged 40 to 50 with alopecia areata. Some clones in this sample may be carry-over from other donors' samples.

This clonotype has ten or more counts. CDR3 sequence: CSLQGGEKLFF. DNA for the CDR3: TGCAGCCTACAGGGCGGTGAAAAACTGTTTTTT. The chain links TRBV20-1 to TRBJ1-4, with D perhaps matching TRBD1 (6 bases). CDR3 length: 11 amino acids. CDR1 DFQATT and CDR2 SNEGSKA come from the germline V gene (reference sequence).

This clonotype came up many times. V usage is TRBV6-5 and J usage is TRBJ1-2; D is ambiguous. This CDR3 spans 13 amino acids. The germline V gene encodes CDR1 MNHEY and CDR2 SVGAGI. Trimming removed 2 bases at V and 8 bases at J, with 12 bases between. The CDR3 reads CASSYRDYEGYTF. The CDR3 DNA reads TGTGCCAGCAGTTACCGGGATTACGAGGGCTACACCTTC.